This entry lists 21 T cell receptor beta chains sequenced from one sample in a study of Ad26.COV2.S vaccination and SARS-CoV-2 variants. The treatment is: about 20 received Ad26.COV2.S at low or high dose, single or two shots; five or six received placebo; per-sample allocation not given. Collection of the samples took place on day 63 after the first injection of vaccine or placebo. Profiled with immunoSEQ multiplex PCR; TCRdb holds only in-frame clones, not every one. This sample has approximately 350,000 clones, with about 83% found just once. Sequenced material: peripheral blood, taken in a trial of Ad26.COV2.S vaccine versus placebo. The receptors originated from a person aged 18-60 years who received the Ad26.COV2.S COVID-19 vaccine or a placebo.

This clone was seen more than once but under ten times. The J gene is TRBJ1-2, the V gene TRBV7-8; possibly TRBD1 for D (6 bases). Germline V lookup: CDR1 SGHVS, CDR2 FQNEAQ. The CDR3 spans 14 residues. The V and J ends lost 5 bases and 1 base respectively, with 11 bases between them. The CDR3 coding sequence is TGTGCCAGCAGCCCCAACAGGGTTAACTATGGCTACACCTTC. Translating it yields CASSPNRVNYGYTF.

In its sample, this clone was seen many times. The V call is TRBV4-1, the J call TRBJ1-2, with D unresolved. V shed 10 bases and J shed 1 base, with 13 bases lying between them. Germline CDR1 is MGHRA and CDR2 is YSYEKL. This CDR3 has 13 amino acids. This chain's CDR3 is CATSLVSNYGYTF. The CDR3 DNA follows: TGCGCCACGTCATTGGTCAGTAACTATGGCTACACCTTC.

The CDR3 sequence: CASSLVFRARPSGSSYEQYF. CDR3 nucleotide sequence: TGTGCCAGCAGCTTGGTTTTCCGGGCTCGGCCTAGCGGGAGCTCCTACGAGCAGTACTTC. The J gene is TRBJ2-7, the V gene TRBV5-5; 10 bases match TRBD2. The ends lost 0 bases at V and 0 bases at J; junction bases unmatched: 15. CDR3 length: 20 amino acids. Germline-derived CDR1 and CDR2 are SGHKS and YYEKEE (reference sequence).

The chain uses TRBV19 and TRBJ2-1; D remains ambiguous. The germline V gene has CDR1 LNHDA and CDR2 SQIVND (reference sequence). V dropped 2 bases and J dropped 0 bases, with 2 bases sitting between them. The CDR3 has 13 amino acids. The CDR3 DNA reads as TGTGCCAGTAGTATAAGCTCCTACAATGAGCAGTTCTTC. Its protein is CASSISSYNEQFF.

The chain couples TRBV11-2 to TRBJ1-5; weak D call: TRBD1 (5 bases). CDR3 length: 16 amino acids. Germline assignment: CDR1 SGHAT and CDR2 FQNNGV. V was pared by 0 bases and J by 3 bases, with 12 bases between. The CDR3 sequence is CASSLEGTAYNQPQHF. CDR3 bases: TGTGCCAGCAGCTTAGAGGGGACGGCATACAATCAGCCCCAGCATTTT.

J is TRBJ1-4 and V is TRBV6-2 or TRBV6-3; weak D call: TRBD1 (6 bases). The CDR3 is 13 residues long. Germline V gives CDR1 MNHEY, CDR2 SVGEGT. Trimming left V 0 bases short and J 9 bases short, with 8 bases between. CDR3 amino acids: CASSYSGGQKLFF. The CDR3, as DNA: TGTGCCAGCAGTTACTCCGGGGGGCAAAAACTGTTTTTT.

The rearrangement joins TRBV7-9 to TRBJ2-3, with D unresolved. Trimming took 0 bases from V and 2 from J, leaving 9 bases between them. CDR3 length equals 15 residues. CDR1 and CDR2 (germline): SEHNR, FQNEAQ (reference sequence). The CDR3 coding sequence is TGTGCCAGCAGCTTAGCGTTGAGCCCCACAGATACGCAGTATTTT. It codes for CASSLALSPTDTQYF. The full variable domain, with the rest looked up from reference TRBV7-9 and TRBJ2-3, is DTGVSQNPRHKITKRGQNVTFRCDPISEHNRLYWYRQTLGQGPEFLTYFQNEAQLEKSRLLSDRFSAERPKGSFSTLEIQRTEQGDSAMYLCASSLALSPTDTQYFGPGTRLTVL.

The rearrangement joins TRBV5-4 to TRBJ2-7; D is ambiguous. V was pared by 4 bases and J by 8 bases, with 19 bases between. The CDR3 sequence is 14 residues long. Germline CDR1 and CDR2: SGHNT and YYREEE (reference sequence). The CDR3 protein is CASSRVTFALKQYF. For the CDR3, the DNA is TGTGCCAGCAGCCGAGTGACATTCGCCTTGAAGCAGTACTTC.

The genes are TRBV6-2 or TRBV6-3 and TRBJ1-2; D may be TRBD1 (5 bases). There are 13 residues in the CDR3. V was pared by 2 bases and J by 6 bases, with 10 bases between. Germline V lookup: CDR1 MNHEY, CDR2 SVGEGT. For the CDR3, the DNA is TGTGCCAGCAGTTACCAGGAGACAGATGGCTACACCTTC. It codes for CASSYQETDGYTF.

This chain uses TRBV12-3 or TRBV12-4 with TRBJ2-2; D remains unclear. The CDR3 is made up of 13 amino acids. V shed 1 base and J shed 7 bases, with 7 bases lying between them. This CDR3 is CASSLVVGGELFF. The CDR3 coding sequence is TGTGCCAGCAGTTTAGTGGTGGGCGGGGAGCTGTTTTTT.

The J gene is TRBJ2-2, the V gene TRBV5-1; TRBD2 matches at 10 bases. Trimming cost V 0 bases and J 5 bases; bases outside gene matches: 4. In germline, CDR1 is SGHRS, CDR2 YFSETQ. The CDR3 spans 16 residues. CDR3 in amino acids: CASSLGSSGGTGELFF. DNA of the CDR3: TGCGCCAGCAGCTTGGGTTCTAGCGGGGGAACCGGGGAGCTGTTTTTT.

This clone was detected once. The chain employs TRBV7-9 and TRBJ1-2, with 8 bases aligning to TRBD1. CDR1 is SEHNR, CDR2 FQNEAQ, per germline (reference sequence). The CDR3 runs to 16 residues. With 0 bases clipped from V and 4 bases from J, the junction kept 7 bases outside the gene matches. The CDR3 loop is CASSLASGGTGYGYTF. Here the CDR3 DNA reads TGTGCCAGCAGCTTAGCTTCAGGGGGCACCGGCTATGGCTACACCTTC.

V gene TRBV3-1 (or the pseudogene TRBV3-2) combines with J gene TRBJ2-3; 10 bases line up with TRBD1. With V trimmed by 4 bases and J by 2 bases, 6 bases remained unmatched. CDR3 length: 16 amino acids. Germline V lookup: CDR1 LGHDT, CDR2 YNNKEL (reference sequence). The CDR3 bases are TGTGCCAGCAGCCTGACAGGGGGCCGGTCCACAGATACGCAGTATTTT. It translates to CASSLTGGRSTDTQYF.

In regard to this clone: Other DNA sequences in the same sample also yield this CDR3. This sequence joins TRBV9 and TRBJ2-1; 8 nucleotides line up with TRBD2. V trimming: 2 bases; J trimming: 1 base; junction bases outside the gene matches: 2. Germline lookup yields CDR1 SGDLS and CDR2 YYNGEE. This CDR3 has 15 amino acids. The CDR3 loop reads CASSVAGGSYNEQFF. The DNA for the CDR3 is TGTGCCAGCAGCGTGGCGGGGGGTTCCTACAATGAGCAGTTCTTC.

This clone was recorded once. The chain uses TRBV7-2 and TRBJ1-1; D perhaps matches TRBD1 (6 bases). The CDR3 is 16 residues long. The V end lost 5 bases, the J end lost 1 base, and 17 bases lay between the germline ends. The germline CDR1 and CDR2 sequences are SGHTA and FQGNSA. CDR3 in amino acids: CASSARWGRKNTEAFF. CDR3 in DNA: TGTGCCAGCAGCGCCCGGTGGGGGCGAAAGAACACTGAAGCTTTCTTT.

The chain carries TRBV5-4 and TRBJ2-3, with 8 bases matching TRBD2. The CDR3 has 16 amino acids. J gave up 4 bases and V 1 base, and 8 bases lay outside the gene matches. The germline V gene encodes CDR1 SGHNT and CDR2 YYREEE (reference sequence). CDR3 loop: CASSLHGLAGSDTQYF. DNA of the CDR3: TGTGCCAGCAGCTTGCATGGACTAGCAGGATCAGATACGCAGTATTTT.

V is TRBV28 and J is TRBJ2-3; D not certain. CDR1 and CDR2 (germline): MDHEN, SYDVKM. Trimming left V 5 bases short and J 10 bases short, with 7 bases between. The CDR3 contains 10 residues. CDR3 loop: CASSTTSQYF. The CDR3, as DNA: TGTGCCAGCAGTACAACCTCGCAGTATTTT.

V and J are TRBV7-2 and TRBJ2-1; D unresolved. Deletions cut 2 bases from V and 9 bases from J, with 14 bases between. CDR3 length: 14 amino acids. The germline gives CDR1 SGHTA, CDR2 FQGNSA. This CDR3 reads CASSLLRVSSEQFF. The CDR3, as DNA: TGTGCCAGCAGCTTACTTAGGGTGTCTAGTGAGCAGTTCTTC.

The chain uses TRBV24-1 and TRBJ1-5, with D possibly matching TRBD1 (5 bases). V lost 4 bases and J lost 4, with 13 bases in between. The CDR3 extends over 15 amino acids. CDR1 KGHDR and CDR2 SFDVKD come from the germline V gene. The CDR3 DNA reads TGTGCCACCAGTGACAACCGGGACGGAAATCAGCCCCAGCATTTT. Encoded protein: CATSDNRDGNQPQHF.

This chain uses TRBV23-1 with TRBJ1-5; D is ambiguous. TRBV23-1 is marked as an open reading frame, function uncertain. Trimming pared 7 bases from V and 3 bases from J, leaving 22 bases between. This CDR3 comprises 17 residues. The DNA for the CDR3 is TGCGCCAGCACCCGGAAGACACACCGGGCCACCAATCAGCCCCAGCATTTT. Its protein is CASTRKTHRATNQPQHF.

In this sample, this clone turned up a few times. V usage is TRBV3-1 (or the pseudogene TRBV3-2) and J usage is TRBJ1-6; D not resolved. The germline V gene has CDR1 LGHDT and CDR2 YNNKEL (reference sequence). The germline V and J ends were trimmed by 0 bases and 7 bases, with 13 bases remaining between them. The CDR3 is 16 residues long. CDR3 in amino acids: CASSQEHPSNNSPLHF. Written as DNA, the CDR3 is TGTGCCAGCAGCCAAGAACATCCCTCTAACAATTCACCCCTCCACTTT.